This TCR beta chain was captured by sequencing in a study of control samples from healthy donors and cancer patients. In this sample, this clone turned up once. The protocol was immunoSEQ multiplex PCR, while the TCRdb copy is restricted to in-frame clones and leaves out a portion. Among tens of thousands of clones, around 80% were seen once, and the ten largest hold approximately 22%. The germline CDR1 and CDR2 sequences are SGHVS and FQNEAQ. This CDR3 has 14 residues. Trimming left V 4 bases short and J 0 bases short, with 6 bases between. The V call is TRBV7-8, the J call TRBJ1-4; D gene uncertain. The specimen was PBMCs. This receptor was identified in a man in his fifties or sixties with head and neck cancer. CDR3 bases: TGTGCCAGCAGCTGGACTGCAACTAATGAAAAACTGTTTTTT. This codes for CASSWTATNEKLFF.